One and the same sample provided the 10 T cell receptor beta chains below, sequenced in a study of blood T cells in healthy people across ages. Alongside a J-beta primer mix, a sample-barcoded 5' primer served in a second PCR lasting about 6 to 11 cycles. TCRdb re-derived calls from the 5' RACE reads in MiXCR, one entry per CDR3 protein. The table has about 900,000 distinct CDR3 sequences, approximately 49% seen once. The sequenced sample consisted of blood. These TCRs come from a young man in good health.

As for this clonotype: At one end the junction does not follow the germline gene, possibly because of a read error. The rearrangement joins TRBV4-2 to TRBJ1-4; no firm D call. The V gene's germline CDR1 is LGHNA and CDR2 YNFKEQ. CDR3 length: 15 residues. DNA of the CDR3: TGTGCCAGCAGCCAAGAAGCCGGAGCAGCCGAAAAGCTGTTTTTT. It yields the protein CASSQEAGAAEKLFF.

This clonotype was picked up one time. Here the CDR3 DNA reads TGCAGTGCTAGAGATAATCGCCAGGGGTATGGCTACACCTTC. Translated: CSARDNRQGYGYTF. The rearrangement links TRBV20-1 to TRBJ1-2; a possible D gene is TRBD1 (6 bases). V lost 0 bases, J lost 5 bases, and 13 bases lay in between. The CDR3 is made up of 14 amino acids. The germline CDR1 and CDR2 sequences are DFQATT and SNEGSKA (reference sequence).

This chain links TRBV20-1 with TRBJ2-1; 8 bases map to TRBD2. The CDR3 extends over 9 amino acids. Germline-derived CDR1 and CDR2 are DFQATT and SNEGSKA (reference sequence). The trim removed 6 bases at V and 14 bases at J, leaving 3 bases unmatched. CDR3 amino acids: CSAPGGEFF. CDR3 DNA sequence: TGCAGTGCGCCGGGGGGGGAGTTCTTC.

The V gene is TRBV29-1, the J gene TRBJ2-7; 7 nucleotides match TRBD1. CDR3 size: 14 residues. Germline-derived CDR1 and CDR2 are SQVTM and ANQGSEA. The J segment lost 3 bases and the V segment lost 3 bases, leaving 8 bases of the junction unmatched. The CDR3 sequence: CSVENDRVGYEQYF. For the CDR3, the DNA is TGCAGCGTTGAGAATGACAGGGTGGGCTACGAGCAGTACTTC.

The chain links TRBV4-2 to TRBJ2-1; 7 positions match TRBD2. The CDR3 consists of 16 residues. Germline values: CDR1 LGHNA, CDR2 YNFKEQ. J was trimmed by 6 bases and V by 0 bases; bases with no gene match: 8. The CDR3 spells CASSQEASGRFNEQFF. CDR3 DNA sequence: TGTGCCAGCAGCCAAGAAGCTAGCGGAAGATTCAATGAGCAGTTCTTC.

The sample holds a few counts of this clonotype. A much larger clone lies a single base off, so this may be a read error. The gene calls are TRBV4-3 and TRBJ2-5, with 8 bases identical to TRBD1. The V segment lost 1 base and the J segment 11 bases; nucleotides outside the gene matches: 12. In germline, CDR1 is LGHNA, CDR2 YSLEER. The CDR3 length is 15 residues. CDR3 sequence (DNA): TGCGCCAGCAGCCAAGGGGACAGGACTTATAATGAGCAGTACTTC. Its protein product is CASSQGDRTYNEQYF.

This clonotype was detected only a few times. J is TRBJ1-6 and V is TRBV2; 8 nucleotides line up with TRBD1. Germline CDR1 SNHLY, CDR2 FYNNEI. The CDR3 is 14 amino acids. V shed 2 bases and J 10 bases; nucleotides not matched to a gene: 4. The CDR3 DNA reads as TGTGCCAGCAGTGAACAGGGGGCCAAATCACCCCTCCACTTT. Its protein is CASSEQGAKSPLHF.

This chain links TRBV29-1 with TRBJ2-7; the D gene is possibly TRBD1 (6 bases). Germline lookup yields CDR1 SQVTM and CDR2 ANQGSEA. The V and J ends lost 7 bases and 7 bases respectively, with 29 bases between them. CDR3 length equals 16 residues. The CDR3 here is CSASSRRGRGENEQYF. DNA of the CDR3: TGCAGCGCCTCTTCTCGCCGGGGCAGGGGAGAAAATGAGCAGTACTTC.

The rearrangement joins TRBV7-9 to TRBJ2-1, with D uncertain. Germline V gene lookup returns CDR1 SEHNR and CDR2 FQNEAQ (reference sequence). V was shortened by 4 bases and J by 6 bases, with 7 bases between the two germline ends. This CDR3 region has 12 residues. CDR3 DNA sequence: TGTGCCAGCAGCTCCGACCGCAATGAGCAGTTCTTC. This gives the protein CASSSDRNEQFF.

There are many counts of this clonotype. The chain is built from TRBV10-3 and TRBJ2-1; the D is unclear. The CDR3 has 11 amino acids. Trimming removed 3 bases from V and 8 bases from J, with 5 bases in between. CDR1 and CDR2 (germline): ENHRY, SYGVKD. This chain's CDR3 is CAISDGDEQFF. CDR3 in DNA: TGTGCCATCAGTGACGGCGATGAGCAGTTCTTC.